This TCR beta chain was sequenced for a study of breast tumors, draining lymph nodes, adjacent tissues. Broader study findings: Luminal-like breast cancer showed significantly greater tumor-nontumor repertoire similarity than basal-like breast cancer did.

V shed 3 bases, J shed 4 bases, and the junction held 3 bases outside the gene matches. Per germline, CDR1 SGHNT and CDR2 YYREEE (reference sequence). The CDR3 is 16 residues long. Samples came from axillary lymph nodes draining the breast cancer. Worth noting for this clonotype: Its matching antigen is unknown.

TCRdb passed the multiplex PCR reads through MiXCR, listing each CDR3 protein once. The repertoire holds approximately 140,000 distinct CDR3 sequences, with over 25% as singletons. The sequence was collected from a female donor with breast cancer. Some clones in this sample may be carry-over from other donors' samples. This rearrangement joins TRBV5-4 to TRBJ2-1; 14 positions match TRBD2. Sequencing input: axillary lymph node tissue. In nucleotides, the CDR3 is TGTGCCAGCAGCTCCGGACTAGCGGGGGGATACAATGAGCAGTTCTTC. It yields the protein CASSSGLAGGYNEQFF.